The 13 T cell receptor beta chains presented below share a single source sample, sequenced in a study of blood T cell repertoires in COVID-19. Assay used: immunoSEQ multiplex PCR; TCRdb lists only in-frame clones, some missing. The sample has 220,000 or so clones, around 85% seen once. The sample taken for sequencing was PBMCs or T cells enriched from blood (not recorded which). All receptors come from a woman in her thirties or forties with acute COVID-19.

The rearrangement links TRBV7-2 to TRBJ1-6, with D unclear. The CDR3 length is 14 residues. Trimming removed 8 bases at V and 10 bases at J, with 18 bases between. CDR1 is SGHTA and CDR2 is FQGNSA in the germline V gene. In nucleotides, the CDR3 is TGTGCCAGCCGAAACCCTAGGCGCTCCTCACCCCTCCACTTT. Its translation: CASRNPRRSSPLHF.

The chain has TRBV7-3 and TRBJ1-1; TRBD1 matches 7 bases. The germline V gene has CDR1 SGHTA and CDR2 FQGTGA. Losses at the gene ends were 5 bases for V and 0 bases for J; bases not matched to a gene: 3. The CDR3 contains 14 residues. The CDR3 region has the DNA TGTGCCAGCAGCCCGGGACAGATGAACACTGAAGCTTTCTTT. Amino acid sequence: CASSPGQMNTEAFF.

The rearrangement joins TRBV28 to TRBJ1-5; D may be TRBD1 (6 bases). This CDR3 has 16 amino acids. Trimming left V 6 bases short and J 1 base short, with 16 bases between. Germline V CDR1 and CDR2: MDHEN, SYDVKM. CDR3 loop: CASRPRRGISNQPQHF. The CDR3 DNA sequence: TGTGCCAGCAGACCCCGCAGGGGAATCAGCAATCAGCCCCAGCATTTT.

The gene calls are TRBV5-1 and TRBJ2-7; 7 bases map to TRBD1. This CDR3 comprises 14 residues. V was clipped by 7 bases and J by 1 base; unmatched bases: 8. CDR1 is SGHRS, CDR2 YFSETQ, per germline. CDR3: CASSKGASSYEQYF. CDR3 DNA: TGCGCCAGCTCGAAGGGGGCTAGTTCCTACGAGCAGTACTTC.

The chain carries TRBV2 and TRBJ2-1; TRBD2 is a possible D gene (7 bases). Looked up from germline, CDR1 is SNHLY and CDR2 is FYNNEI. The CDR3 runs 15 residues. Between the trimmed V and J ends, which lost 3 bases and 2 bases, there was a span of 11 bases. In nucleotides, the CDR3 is TGTGCCAGCAGTGATGGGGGGGGCGCCTACAATGAGCAGTTCTTC. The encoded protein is CASSDGGGAYNEQFF. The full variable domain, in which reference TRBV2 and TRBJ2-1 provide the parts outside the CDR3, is EPEVTQTPSHQVTQMGQEVILRCVPISNHLYFYWYRQILGQKVEFLVSFYNNEISEKSEIFDDQFSVERPDGSNFTLKIRSTKLEDSAMYFCASSDGGGAYNEQFFGPGTRLTVL.

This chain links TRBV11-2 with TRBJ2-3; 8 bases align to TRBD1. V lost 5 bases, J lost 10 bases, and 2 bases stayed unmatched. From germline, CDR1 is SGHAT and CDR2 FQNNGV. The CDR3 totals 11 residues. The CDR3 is CASSQQGAQYF. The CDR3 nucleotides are TGTGCCAGCAGCCAACAGGGGGCGCAGTATTTT.

This CDR3 reads CASSLTPPGNSPLHF. The CDR3 region has the DNA TGCGCCAGCAGCCTAACCCCCCCCGGGAATTCACCCCTCCACTTT. The chain recombines TRBV4-1 with TRBJ1-6; no definite D call. V was shortened by 4 bases and J by 7 bases, with 14 bases between the two germline ends. The CDR3 length is 15 residues. Germline V lookup: CDR1 MGHRA, CDR2 YSYEKL.

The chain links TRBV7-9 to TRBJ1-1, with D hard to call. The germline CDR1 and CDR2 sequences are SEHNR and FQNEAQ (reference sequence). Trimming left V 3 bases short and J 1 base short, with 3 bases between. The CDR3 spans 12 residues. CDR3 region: CASSFGNTEAFF. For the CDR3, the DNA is TGTGCCAGCAGCTTCGGGAACACTGAAGCTTTCTTT.

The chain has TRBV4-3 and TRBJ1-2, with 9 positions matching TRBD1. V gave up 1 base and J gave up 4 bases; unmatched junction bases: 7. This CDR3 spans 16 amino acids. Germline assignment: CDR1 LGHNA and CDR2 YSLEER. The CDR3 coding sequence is TGCGCCAGCAGCCAAGCCCCGGGACAGGGTGGCTATGGCTACACCTTC. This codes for CASSQAPGQGGYGYTF.

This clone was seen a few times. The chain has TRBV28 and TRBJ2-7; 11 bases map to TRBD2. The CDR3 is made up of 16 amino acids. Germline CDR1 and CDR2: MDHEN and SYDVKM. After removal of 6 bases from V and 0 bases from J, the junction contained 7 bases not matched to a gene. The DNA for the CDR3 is TGTGCCAGCAGACCCGGGACTAGCGGTCTCTCCTACGAGCAGTACTTC. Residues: CASRPGTSGLSYEQYF.

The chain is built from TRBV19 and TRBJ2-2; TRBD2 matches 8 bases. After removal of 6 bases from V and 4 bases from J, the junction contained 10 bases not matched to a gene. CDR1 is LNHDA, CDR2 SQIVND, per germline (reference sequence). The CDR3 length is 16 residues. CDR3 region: CASSSRSGTTTGELFF. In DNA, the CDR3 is TGTGCCAGTAGCAGTCGTAGCGGGACTACCACCGGGGAGCTGTTTTTT. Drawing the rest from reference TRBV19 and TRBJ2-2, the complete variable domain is DGGITQSPKYLFRKEGQNVTLSCEQNLNHDAMYWYRQDPGQGLRLIYYSQIVNDFQKGDIAEGYSVSREKKESFPLTVTSAQKNPTAFYLCASSSRSGTTTGELFFGEGSRLTVL.

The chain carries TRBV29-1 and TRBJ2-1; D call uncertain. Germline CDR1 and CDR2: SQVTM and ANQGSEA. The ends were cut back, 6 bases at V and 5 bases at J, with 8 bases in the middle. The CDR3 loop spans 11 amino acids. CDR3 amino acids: CSVHPDNEQFF. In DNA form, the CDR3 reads TGCAGCGTGCACCCAGACAATGAGCAGTTCTTC.

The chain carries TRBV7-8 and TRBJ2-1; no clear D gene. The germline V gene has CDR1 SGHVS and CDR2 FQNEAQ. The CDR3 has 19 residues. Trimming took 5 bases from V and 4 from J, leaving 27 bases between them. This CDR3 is CASSDEDLIPGGPYNEQFF. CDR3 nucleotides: TGTGCCAGCAGCGACGAAGACTTAATTCCTGGCGGCCCTTACAATGAGCAGTTCTTC.